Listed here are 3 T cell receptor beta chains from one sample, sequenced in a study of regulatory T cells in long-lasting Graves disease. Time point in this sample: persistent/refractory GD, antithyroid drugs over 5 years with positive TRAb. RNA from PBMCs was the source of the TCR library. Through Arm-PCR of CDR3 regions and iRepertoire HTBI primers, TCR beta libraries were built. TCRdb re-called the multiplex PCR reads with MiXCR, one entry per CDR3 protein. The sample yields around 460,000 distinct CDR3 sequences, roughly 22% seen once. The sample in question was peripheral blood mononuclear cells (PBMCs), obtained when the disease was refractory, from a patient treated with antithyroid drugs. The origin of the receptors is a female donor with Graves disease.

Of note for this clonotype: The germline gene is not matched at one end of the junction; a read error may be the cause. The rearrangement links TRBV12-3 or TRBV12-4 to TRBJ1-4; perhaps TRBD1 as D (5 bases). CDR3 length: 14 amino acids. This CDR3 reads CASRGPPTNERLFF. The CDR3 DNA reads TGTGCCAGCAGGGGACCACCAACTAATGAAAGACTGTTTTTT.

CDR3 protein: CASSLRQTGEQYF. The CDR3 nucleotides are TGTGCCAGCAGCCTGCGACAAACGGGGGAGCAGTACTTC. This rearrangement joins TRBV5-4 to TRBJ2-7, with D perhaps TRBD2 (5 bases). The CDR3 runs to 13 residues. V was shortened by 4 bases and J by 7 bases, with 15 bases between the two germline ends. Germline loops: CDR1 SGHNT, CDR2 YYREEE (reference sequence).

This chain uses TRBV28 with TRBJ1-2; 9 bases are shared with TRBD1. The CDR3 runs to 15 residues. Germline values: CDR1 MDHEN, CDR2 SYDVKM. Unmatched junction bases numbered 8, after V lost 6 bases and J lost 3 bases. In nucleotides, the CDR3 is TGTGCCAGCAGCGGGGGCGGGACAGGGTACTATGGCTACACCTTC. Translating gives CASSGGGTGYYGYTF.